This T cell receptor (beta chain) was captured in a study of CD8 T cells in Susac syndrome. Points from the study as a whole: As the study acknowledged, the number of individuals in its TCR sequencing and HLA analysis was relatively small.

The CDR3 is 14 amino acids. With 4 bases removed from V and 3 bases from J, the gap between germline ends came to 12 bases. Germline lookup yields CDR1 SQVTM and CDR2 ANQGSEA. With regard to this clonotype: Its matching antigen is unknown.

TCR beta sequences were obtained from blood CD8+ and CD4+ T cells. Purification of the CD8+ and CD4+ T cells relied on negative isolation, and TEMRA cells underwent FACS enrichment. Reverse transcription of about 0.45 to 1 ug RNA was carried out with random hexamers. Amplification of TCR beta CDR3 across 54 Vbeta and 13 Jbeta was performed with immunoSEQ multiplex PCR. TCRdb recomputed calls from the immunoSEQ multiplex PCR reads with MiXCR, one row per CDR3 protein. This sample has under 20,000 distinct CDR3 sequences, with roughly 95% found just once. The sample was CD8+ T cells from PBMCs. The chain has TRBV29-1 and TRBJ2-2; possible D gene TRBD1, 6 bases. The TCR was taken from a human donor in good health. CDR3 in amino acids: CSVAGTGHTGELFF. CDR3 DNA: TGCAGCGTTGCAGGAACAGGGCACACCGGGGAGCTGTTTTTT.